This T cell receptor (beta chain) is drawn from a study of T cells in Graves' hyperthyroidism and ophthalmopathy. The CDR3 runs to 12 residues. Germline V gene data show CDR1 as ENHRY and CDR2 as SYGVKD. Trimming removed 3 bases from V and 4 bases from J, with 6 bases in between. Graves' hyperthyroidism was deemed stable given no ophthalmopathy progression within 18 months. The CDR3 regions of TCR beta were amplified from RNA transcripts. First-round RT-PCR of the TCR CDR3 relied on the HTBI primer set. TCRdb itself ran the multiplex PCR reads through MiXCR, one entry per CDR3 protein. The sample records 530,000 or so distinct CDR3 sequences, more than 45% being singletons. This clonotype was picked up many times.

The receptor was isolated from a woman aged 18-29 years with Graves' hyperthyroidism. The chain employs TRBV10-3 and TRBJ1-1; D not resolved. Input material: peripheral blood or thyroid tissue (not recorded which). The chain's CDR3 is CAISERRTEAFF. The CDR3 coding sequence is TGTGCCATCAGTGAACGACGCACTGAAGCTTTCTTT.